This entry features one T cell receptor beta chain sequence. This clonotype was seen more than once but under ten times. Its antigen has not been determined. One base away there is no much larger clone; base qualities are not given. The CDR3 starts with the cysteine, ends with the phenylalanine, and has 12 residues. Of all the DNA, just the CDR3 is kept, 36 bases in frame from base 1. The germline ends are 10 bases apart after V is trimmed by 3 bases and J by 5 bases. According to the germline V gene (reference sequence), CDR1 reads DFQATT and CDR2 reads SNEGSKA. The sequencer was an Illumina HiSeq 2500. Quantitative 5'-RACE with molecular barcodes was the method used to prepare the TCR beta libraries. From the authors' description of their analysis: A new computational method, built on a probabilistic model of VDJ rearrangement, was used to identify disease-linked TCR variants. Using fastp at Q25 and MiXCR, TCRdb reprocessed the public reads and kept productive beta chains. Entries that share a CDR3 protein sequence are merged under the most common genes and DNA. These V and J calls originate from TCRdb's pipeline instead of the authors' own analysis. The sample has nearly 350,000 distinct CDR3 sequences on record, approximately 14% of them singletons. Approximately 1% of the sample comes from the top ten.

The data stem from a study of CD8 T cells in ankylosing spondylitis (dated by TCRdb to about 2017). In terms of the full investigation: The study set out to find disease-linked TCR variants by profiling T cell receptor beta repertoires in ankylosing spondylitis patients and healthy donors. In total, the full study cohort was made up of about 110 healthy donors and 25 to 30 ankylosing spondylitis patients. Peripheral blood was sampled, and synovial fluid was also collected from ankylosing spondylitis patients.

What the research found in general, with its limitations: Some TCR beta motif variants had previously been reported in synovial fluid and blood of reactive arthritis patients, which suggested common disease-initiation mechanisms. The disease-linked clones showed a CD8+ phenotype and occurred at relatively low frequencies in peripheral blood. The disease-linked clones were reported to be significantly enriched in matched synovial fluid samples from ankylosing spondylitis patients. Blood from ankylosing spondylitis patients appeared to be characterized by a TCR beta motif composed of roughly eight highly homologous amino acid variants.

The TCR was taken from a male donor with ankylosing spondylitis or in good health (not recorded which). The chain is made from TRBV20-1 and TRBJ1-1, with no reliable assignment of the D segment. Material for sequencing was blood, either unsorted or a sorted T cell fraction (not recorded which). CDR3 reads: CSARERETEAFF. The base sequence is TGCAGTGCTAGGGAAAGGGAGACTGAAGCTTTCTTT.